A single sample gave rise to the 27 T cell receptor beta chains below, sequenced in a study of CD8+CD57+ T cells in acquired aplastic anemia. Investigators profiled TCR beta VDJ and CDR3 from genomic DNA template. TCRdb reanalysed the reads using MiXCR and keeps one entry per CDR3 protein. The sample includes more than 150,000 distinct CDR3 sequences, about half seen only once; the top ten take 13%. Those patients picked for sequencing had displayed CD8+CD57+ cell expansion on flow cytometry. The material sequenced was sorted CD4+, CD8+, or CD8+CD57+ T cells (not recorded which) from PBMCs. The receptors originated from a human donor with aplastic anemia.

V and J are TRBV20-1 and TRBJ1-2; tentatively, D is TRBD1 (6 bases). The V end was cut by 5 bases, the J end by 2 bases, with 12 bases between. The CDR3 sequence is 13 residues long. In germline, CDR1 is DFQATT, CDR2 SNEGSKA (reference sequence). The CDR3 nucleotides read TGCAGTGCTCCAGGGGCGCCCAACTATGGCTACACCTTC. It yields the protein CSAPGAPNYGYTF.

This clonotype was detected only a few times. The CDR3 DNA follows: TGTGCCAGCAGCTTAGCGGGGACTAGCGCCTACAATGAGCAGTTCTTC. This encodes CASSLAGTSAYNEQFF. The chain combines TRBV7-8 with TRBJ2-1, with 10 bases aligning to TRBD2. J gave up 2 bases and V 0 bases, and 1 base lay outside the gene matches. The germline gives CDR1 SGHVS, CDR2 FQNEAQ. This CDR3 has 16 residues.

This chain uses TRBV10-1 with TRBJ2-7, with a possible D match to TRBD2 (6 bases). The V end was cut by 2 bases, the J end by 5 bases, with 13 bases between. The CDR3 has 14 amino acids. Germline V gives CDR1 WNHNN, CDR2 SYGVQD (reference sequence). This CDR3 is CASSEQGGNDEQYF. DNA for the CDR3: TGCGCCAGCAGTGAGCAGGGAGGTAACGACGAGCAGTACTTC.

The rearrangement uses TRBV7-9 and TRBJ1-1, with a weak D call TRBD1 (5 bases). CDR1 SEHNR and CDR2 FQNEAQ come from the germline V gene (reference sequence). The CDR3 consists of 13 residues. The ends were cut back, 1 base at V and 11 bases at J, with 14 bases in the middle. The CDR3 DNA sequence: TGTGCCAGCAGCTTAGGGTTGGGGGACGAGGCTTTCTTT. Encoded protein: CASSLGLGDEAFF.

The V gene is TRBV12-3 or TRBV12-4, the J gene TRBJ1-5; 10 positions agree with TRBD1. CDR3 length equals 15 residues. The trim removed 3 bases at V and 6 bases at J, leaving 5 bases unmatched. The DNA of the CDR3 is TGTGCCAGCAGTTTTTGGGACAGGGGATTTCAGCCCCAGCATTTT. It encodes CASSFWDRGFQPQHF.

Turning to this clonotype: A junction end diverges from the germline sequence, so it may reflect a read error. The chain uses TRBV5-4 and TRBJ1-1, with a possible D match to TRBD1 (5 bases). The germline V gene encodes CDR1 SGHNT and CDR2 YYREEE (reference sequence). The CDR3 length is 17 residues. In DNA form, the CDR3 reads TGTGCCAGCAGCTTGGCCACCAGGGAGAGCTTGAACACTGGAGCTTTCTTT. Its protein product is CASSLATRESLNTGAFF.

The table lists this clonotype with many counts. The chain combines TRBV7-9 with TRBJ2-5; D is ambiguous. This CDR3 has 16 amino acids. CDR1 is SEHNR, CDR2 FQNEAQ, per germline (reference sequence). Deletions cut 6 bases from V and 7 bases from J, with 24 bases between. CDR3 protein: CASSSSDSQRRVTQYF. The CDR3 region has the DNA TGTGCCAGCAGTTCCTCCGACTCTCAACGTAGAGTGACCCAGTACTTC.

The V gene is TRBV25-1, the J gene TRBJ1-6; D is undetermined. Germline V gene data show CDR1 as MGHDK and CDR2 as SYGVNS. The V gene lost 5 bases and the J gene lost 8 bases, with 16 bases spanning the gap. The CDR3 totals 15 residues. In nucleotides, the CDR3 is TGTGCCAGCAGTACTCACAGCGGCAATGATTCACCCCTCCACTTT. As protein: CASSTHSGNDSPLHF.

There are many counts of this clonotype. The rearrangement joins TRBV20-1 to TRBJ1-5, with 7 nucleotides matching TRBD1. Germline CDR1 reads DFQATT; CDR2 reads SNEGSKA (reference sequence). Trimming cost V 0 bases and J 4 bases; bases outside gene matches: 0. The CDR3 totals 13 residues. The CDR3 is CSARETGNQPQHF. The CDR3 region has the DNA TGCAGTGCTAGAGAGACAGGGAATCAGCCCCAGCATTTT.

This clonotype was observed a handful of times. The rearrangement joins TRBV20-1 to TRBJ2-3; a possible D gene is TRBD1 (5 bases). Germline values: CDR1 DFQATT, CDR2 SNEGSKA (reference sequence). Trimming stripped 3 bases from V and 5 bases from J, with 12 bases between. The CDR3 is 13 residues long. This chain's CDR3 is CSASEGAKDTQYF. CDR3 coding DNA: TGCAGTGCTAGTGAAGGGGCGAAAGATACGCAGTATTTT.

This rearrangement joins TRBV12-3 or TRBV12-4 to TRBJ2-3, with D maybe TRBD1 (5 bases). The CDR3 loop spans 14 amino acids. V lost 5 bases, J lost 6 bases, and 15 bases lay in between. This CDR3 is CASSGQGVGDTQYF. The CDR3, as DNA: TGTGCCAGCAGTGGTCAAGGGGTTGGCGATACGCAGTATTTT.

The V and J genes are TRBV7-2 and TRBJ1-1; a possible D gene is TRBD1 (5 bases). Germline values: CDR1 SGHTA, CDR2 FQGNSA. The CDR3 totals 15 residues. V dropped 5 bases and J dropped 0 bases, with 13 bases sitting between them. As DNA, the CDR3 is TGTGCCAGCAGCCCCATTGACAGCCTGAACACTGAAGCTTTCTTT. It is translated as CASSPIDSLNTEAFF.

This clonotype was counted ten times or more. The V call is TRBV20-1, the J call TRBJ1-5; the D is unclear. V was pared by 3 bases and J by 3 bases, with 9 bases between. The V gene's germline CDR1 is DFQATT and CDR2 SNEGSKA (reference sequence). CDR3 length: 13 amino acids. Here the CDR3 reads CSASIVNNQPQHF. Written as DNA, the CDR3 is TGCAGTGCTAGCATAGTGAACAATCAGCCCCAGCATTTT.

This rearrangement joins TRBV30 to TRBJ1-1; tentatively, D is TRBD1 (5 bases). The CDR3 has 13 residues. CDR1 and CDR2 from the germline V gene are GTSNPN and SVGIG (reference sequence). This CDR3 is CARNEAGASEAFF. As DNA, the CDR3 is TGTGCTAGGAACGAGGCTGGGGCTTCTGAAGCTTTCTTT.

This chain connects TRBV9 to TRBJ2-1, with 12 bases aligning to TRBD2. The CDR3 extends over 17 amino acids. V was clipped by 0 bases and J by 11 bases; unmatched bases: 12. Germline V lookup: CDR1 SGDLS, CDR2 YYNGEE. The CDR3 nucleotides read TGTGCCAGCAGCGTAGACCCTAGCGGGGGGGCCAGGAATCAGCAGTTCTTC. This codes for CASSVDPSGGARNQQFF.

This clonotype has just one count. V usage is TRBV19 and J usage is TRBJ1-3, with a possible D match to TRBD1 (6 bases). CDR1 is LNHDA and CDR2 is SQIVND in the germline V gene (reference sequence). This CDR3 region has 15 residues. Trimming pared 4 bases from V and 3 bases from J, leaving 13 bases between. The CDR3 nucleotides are TGTGCCAGTAGTAGAGGGGGGAACAGTGGAAACACCATATATTTT. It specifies CASSRGGNSGNTIYF.

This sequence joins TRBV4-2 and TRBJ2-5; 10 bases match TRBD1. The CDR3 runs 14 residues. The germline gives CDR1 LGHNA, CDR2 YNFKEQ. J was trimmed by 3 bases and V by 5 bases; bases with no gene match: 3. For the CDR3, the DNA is TGTGCCAGCAGCTCAGGACAGGGGGAAGAGACCCAGTACTTC. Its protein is CASSSGQGEETQYF.

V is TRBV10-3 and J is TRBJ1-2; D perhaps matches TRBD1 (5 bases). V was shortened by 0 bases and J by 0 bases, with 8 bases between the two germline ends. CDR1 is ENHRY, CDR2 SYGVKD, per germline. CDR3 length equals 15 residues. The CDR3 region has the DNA TGTGCCATCAGTGAGTCGACAGTAGCTAACTATGGCTACACCTTC. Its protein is CAISESTVANYGYTF.

CDR3 in DNA: TGTGCCACCACCCCAAACGCTAATTCACCCCTCCACTTT. It yields the protein CATTPNANSPLHF. The rearrangement joins TRBV15 to TRBJ1-6; D unresolved. The germline V gene encodes CDR1 LNHNV and CDR2 YYDKDF (reference sequence). The CDR3 has 13 amino acids. V was trimmed by 7 bases and J by 6 bases, leaving 10 bases between them.

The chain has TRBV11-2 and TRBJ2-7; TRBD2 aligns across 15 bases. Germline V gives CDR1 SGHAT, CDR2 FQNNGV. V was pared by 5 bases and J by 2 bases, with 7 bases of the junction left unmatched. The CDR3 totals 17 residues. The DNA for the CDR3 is TGTGCCAGCAGCCAGGGACTAGCGGGAGGTAACCCCTACGAGCAGTACTTC. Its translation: CASSQGLAGGNPYEQYF.

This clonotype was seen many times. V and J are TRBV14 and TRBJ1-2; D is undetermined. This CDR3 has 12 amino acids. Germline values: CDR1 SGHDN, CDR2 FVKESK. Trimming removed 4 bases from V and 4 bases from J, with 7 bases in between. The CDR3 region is CASSLSGYGYTF. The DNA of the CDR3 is TGTGCCAGCAGCCTTTCAGGCTATGGCTACACCTTC. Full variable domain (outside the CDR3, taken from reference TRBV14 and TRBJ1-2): EAGVTQFPSHSVIEKGQTVTLRCDPISGHDNLYWYRRVMGKEIKFLLHFVKESKQDESGMPNNRFLAERTGGTYSTLKVQPAELEDSGVYFCASSLSGYGYTFGSGTRLTVV.

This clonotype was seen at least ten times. The CDR3 is CASRESGGGSTDTQYF. The CDR3 DNA reads TGCGCCAGCAGGGAGAGTGGCGGGGGGAGCACAGATACGCAGTATTTT. The chain has TRBV5-1 and TRBJ2-3, with 8 bases aligning to TRBD2. The CDR3 runs to 16 residues. V lost 5 bases to trimming and J lost 0 bases; unmatched junction nucleotides: 8. Germline loops: CDR1 SGHRS, CDR2 YFSETQ.

CDR3 in amino acids: CSANRQNDYGYTF. CDR3 nucleotides: TGCAGTGCTAATCGACAGAACGACTATGGCTACACCTTC. This rearrangement joins TRBV20-1 to TRBJ1-2; the D gene is possibly TRBD1 (5 bases). The ends were cut back, 4 bases at V and 3 bases at J, with 12 bases in the middle. Germline V gene data show CDR1 as DFQATT and CDR2 as SNEGSKA (reference sequence). The CDR3 spans 13 residues.

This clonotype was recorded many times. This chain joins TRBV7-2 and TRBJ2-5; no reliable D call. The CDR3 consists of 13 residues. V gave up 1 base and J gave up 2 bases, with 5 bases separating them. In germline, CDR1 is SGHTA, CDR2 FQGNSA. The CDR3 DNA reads TGTGCCAGCAGCTTAGGGCTACAAGAGACCCAGTACTTC. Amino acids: CASSLGLQETQYF.

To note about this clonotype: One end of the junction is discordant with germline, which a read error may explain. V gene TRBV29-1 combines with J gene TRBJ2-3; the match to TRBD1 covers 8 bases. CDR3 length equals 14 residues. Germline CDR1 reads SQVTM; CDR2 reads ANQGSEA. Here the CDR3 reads CSVGQASLMDTQCF. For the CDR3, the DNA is TGCAGCGTGGGACAGGCTTCTCTAATGGATACGCAGTGTTTT.

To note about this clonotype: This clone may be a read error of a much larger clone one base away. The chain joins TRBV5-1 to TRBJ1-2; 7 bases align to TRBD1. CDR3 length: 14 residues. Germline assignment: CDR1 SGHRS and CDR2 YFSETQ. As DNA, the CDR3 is TGCGCCAGCGGCTTGGGACAGATTAACTATGGCTACACCTTC. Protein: CASGLGQINYGYTF. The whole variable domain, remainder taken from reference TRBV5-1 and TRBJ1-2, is KAGVTQTPRYLIKTRGQQVTLSCSPISGHRSVSWYQQTPGQGLQFLFEYFSETQRNKGNFPGRFSGRQFSNSRSEMNVSTLELGDSALYLCASGLGQINYGYTFGSGTRLTVV.

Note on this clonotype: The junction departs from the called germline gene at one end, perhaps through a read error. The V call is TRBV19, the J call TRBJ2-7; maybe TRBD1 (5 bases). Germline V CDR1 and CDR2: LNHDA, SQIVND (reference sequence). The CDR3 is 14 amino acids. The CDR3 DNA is TGTGCCGGTAGTATAATAGTCAGGGTAAACGAGCAGTACTTC. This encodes CAGSIIVRVNEQYF.